Below are 32 T cell receptor beta chains sequenced from a single sample in a study of cytomegalovirus exposure and HLA in healthy donors. 13 Jbeta primers and 60 Vbeta primers were used for the PCR. Libraries were prepared by immunoSEQ multiplex PCR; TCRdb keeps only in-frame clonotypes and omits some of them. The sample consists of under 70,000 clones, about nine tenths of them appearing once. Material for sequencing was PBMCs. These receptors were collected from a woman aged 25 to 45 in good health and CMV-seronegative.

This clone was picked up a small number of times. The rearrangement links TRBV9 to TRBJ1-4, with a tentative D call TRBD1 (5 bases). Germline lookup yields CDR1 SGDLS and CDR2 YYNGEE. The CDR3 consists of 14 residues. V lost 4 bases, J lost 5 bases, and 12 bases lay in between. The CDR3 here is CASSPLAGNEKLFF. The DNA for the CDR3 is TGTGCCAGCAGCCCTTTGGCAGGGAATGAAAAACTGTTTTTT.

The count of this clone is one. V is TRBV28 and J is TRBJ2-7; D uncertain. Germline values: CDR1 MDHEN, CDR2 SYDVKM. This CDR3 spans 10 amino acids. V was pared by 6 bases and J by 7 bases, with 7 bases between. The CDR3 reads CASSLNEQYF. The CDR3 region has the DNA TGTGCCAGCAGCCTAAATGAGCAGTACTTC.

This clone was seen a single time. The chain links TRBV5-1 to TRBJ1-1, with 7 bases fitting TRBD1. This CDR3 has 14 residues. Per the germline V gene, CDR1 is SGHRS and CDR2 is YFSETQ. The V gene end was trimmed by 0 bases and the J gene end by 8 bases; junction bases not matched to a gene: 7. The CDR3 here is CASSLGGGASEAFF. In nucleotides, the CDR3 is TGCGCCAGCAGCTTGGGAGGGGGCGCATCCGAAGCTTTCTTT.

The chain joins TRBV10-3 to TRBJ2-7; TRBD1 agrees at 9 bases. CDR1 is ENHRY and CDR2 is SYGVKD in the germline V gene. The CDR3 runs to 15 residues. The V gene end was trimmed by 0 bases and the J gene end by 6 bases; junction bases not matched to a gene: 6. CDR3 nucleotides: TGTGCCATCAGTGAGTCCGGGACAGGGTATTGCGAGCAGTACTTC. This sequence encodes CAISESGTGYCEQYF.

This clone was picked up one time. The chain carries TRBV7-9 and TRBJ2-7; 8 bases are a match to TRBD1. Per germline, CDR1 SEHNR and CDR2 FQNEAQ (reference sequence). The CDR3 loop spans 14 amino acids. Trimming took 6 bases from V and 2 from J; bases not matched to a gene: 6. DNA for the CDR3: TGTGCCAGCAGTCAGGGGGCGGGGACCTACGAGCAGTACTTC. It encodes CASSQGAGTYEQYF.

CDR3 sequence reads: CASSPSGGDEAFF. In nucleotides, the CDR3 is TGTGCCAGCAGCCCTTCTGGAGGGGATGAAGCTTTCTTT. The rearrangement uses TRBV27 and TRBJ1-1; D might be TRBD1 (5 bases). The CDR3 sequence is 13 residues long. From germline, CDR1 is MNHEY and CDR2 SMNVEV (reference sequence). V was shortened by 6 bases and J by 7 bases, with 15 bases between the two germline ends.

The genes are TRBV7-9 and TRBJ2-5, with D possibly being TRBD2 (5 bases). The J call may be incorrect, as the DNA end agrees better with TRBJ2-7. Germline V gene lookup returns CDR1 SEHNR and CDR2 FQNEAQ (reference sequence). The CDR3 is made up of 12 amino acids. CDR3: CASSLWENEQYF. The DNA of the CDR3 is TGTGCCAGCAGCTTATGGGAGAACGAGCAGTACTTC.

This rearrangement joins TRBV9 to TRBJ2-1; TRBD1 matches 8 bases. CDR1 and CDR2 from the germline V gene are SGDLS and YYNGEE. V lost 4 bases and J lost 4; bases outside the gene matches: 10. The CDR3 sequence is 16 residues long. Here the CDR3 reads CASSLDRGLEYNEQFF. Here the CDR3 DNA reads TGTGCCAGCAGCCTAGACAGGGGACTCGAATACAATGAGCAGTTCTTC.

This clone was detected only a few times. The chain couples TRBV10-3 to TRBJ1-1; D may be TRBD1 (5 bases). This CDR3 comprises 11 residues. With 6 bases removed from V and 3 bases from J, the gap between germline ends came to 5 bases. Germline V gene lookup returns CDR1 ENHRY and CDR2 SYGVKD. CDR3 sequence: CAISRDTEAFF. The DNA for the CDR3 is TGTGCCATCAGCAGGGACACTGAAGCTTTCTTT.

This chain connects TRBV6-1 to TRBJ2-7, with 7 bases fitting TRBD2. This CDR3 spans 16 amino acids. J lost 4 bases, V lost 8 bases, and 17 bases had no gene match. Germline V gene data show CDR1 as MNHNS and CDR2 as SASEGT. The CDR3 spells CASGGKGTTSMYEQYF. CDR3 bases: TGTGCCAGCGGTGGAAAAGGGACTACGAGCATGTACGAGCAGTACTTC.

This clone was picked up a small number of times. CDR3 sequence: CASSQAPTGGSGNTIYF. The CDR3 DNA is TGCGCCAGCAGCCAAGCCCCGACCGGGGGCTCTGGAAACACCATATATTTT. The chain uses TRBV4-1 and TRBJ1-3; D possibly corresponds to TRBD1 (5 bases). Between the trimmed V and J ends, which lost 1 base and 0 bases, there was a span of 13 bases. The germline V gene encodes CDR1 MGHRA and CDR2 YSYEKL. The CDR3 runs to 17 residues.

The V call is TRBV5-8, the J call TRBJ2-3; 7 nucleotides agree with TRBD2. This CDR3 is built from 17 residues. Germline CDR1 is SGHTS and CDR2 is YDEGEE. J was trimmed by 2 bases and V by 9 bases; bases with no gene match: 18. In DNA form, the CDR3 reads TGTGCCACGCAAGAATCGAGGGCGGGAGACAACACAGATACGCAGTATTTT. Amino acid sequence: CATQESRAGDNTDTQYF.

V and J are TRBV4-2 and TRBJ1-2, with TRBD1 identical over 8 bases. Germline V CDR1 and CDR2: LGHNA, YNFKEQ. V lost 0 bases, J lost 5 bases, and 5 bases stayed unmatched. The CDR3 is 15 amino acids. Here the CDR3 reads CASSQDWNRGYGYTF. The CDR3, as DNA: TGTGCCAGCAGCCAAGACTGGAACAGGGGGTATGGCTACACCTTC.

The chain has TRBV5-1 and TRBJ2-1, with a tentative D call TRBD1 (5 bases). This CDR3 has 17 residues. The V gene lost 4 bases and the J gene lost 0 bases, with 17 bases spanning the gap. Germline V gives CDR1 SGHRS, CDR2 YFSETQ. CDR3 in amino acids: CASSPTRQRSSYNEQFF. The CDR3 DNA sequence: TGCGCCAGCAGCCCAACCAGACAGAGAAGCTCCTACAATGAGCAGTTCTTC.

The J gene is TRBJ1-5, the V gene TRBV30; the D gene is possibly TRBD1 (5 bases). The germline gives CDR1 GTSNPN, CDR2 SVGIG (reference sequence). Trimming pared 2 bases from V and 6 bases from J, leaving 11 bases between. This CDR3 region has 13 residues. CDR3 bases: TGTGCCTGGAGTCGCGGGGGGGGTCAGCCCCAGCATTTT. Translation gives CAWSRGGGQPQHF.

The chain is built from TRBV29-1 and TRBJ2-7; D is possibly TRBD2 (6 bases). V shed 2 bases and J shed 0 bases, with 8 bases lying between them. Germline V gives CDR1 SQVTM, CDR2 ANQGSEA. The CDR3 totals 13 residues. Written as DNA, the CDR3 is TGCAGCGTTGAATCCGGGAGCTCCTACGAGCAGTACTTC. It codes for CSVESGSSYEQYF.

This clone was found once. CDR3 residues: CASSYVNTDTQYF. CDR3 coding DNA: TGTGCCAGCAGTTATGTTAATACAGATACGCAGTATTTT. The chain carries TRBV28 and TRBJ2-3, with D unresolved. Trimming pared 4 bases from V and 3 bases from J, leaving 8 bases between. The CDR3 has 13 amino acids. The germline V gene has CDR1 MDHEN and CDR2 SYDVKM.

This sequence joins TRBV7-9 and TRBJ2-2; D gene ambiguous. The CDR3 contains 16 residues. From germline, CDR1 is SEHNR and CDR2 FQNEAQ (reference sequence). Trimming stripped 6 bases from V and 4 bases from J, with 18 bases between. Here the CDR3 DNA reads TGTGCCAGCAGAATGACCGCGGTCGTAATCACCGGGGAGCTGTTTTTT. Amino acids: CASRMTAVVITGELFF.

The rearrangement links TRBV9 to TRBJ2-1, with a weak D call TRBD2 (6 bases). Germline V gene data show CDR1 as SGDLS and CDR2 as YYNGEE. The CDR3 length is 14 residues. Trimming left V 4 bases short and J 12 bases short, with 20 bases between. The chain's CDR3 is CASSSGGSARLQFF. For the CDR3, the DNA is TGTGCCAGCAGCTCCGGGGGTAGCGCCAGGCTGCAGTTCTTC.

This chain connects TRBV11-2 to TRBJ1-4, with TRBD1 matching 7 bases. The CDR3 is 15 amino acids. With 5 bases clipped from V and 8 bases from J, the junction kept 11 bases outside the gene matches. Germline V CDR1 and CDR2: SGHAT, FQNNGV. CDR3 nucleotide sequence: TGTGCCAGCAGCCGGACAGGTAGAGGGTACGAAAAACTGTTTTTT. Translation: CASSRTGRGYEKLFF.

This chain connects TRBV6-1 to TRBJ2-7, with D perhaps matching TRBD1 (6 bases). V was clipped by 2 bases and J by 4 bases, with 12 bases between them. The CDR3 runs to 14 residues. From germline, CDR1 is MNHNS and CDR2 SASEGT. CDR3 residues: CASSELQGTYEQYF. In DNA, the CDR3 is TGTGCCAGCAGTGAACTCCAGGGGACGTACGAGCAGTACTTC.

The chain recombines TRBV5-1 with TRBJ2-1; TRBD2 aligns across 10 bases. Germline V gives CDR1 SGHRS, CDR2 YFSETQ. This CDR3 region has 16 residues. V was clipped by 0 bases and J by 7 bases; unmatched bases: 7. The CDR3 loop is CASSLGASGSLNEQFF. DNA for the CDR3: TGCGCCAGCAGCTTGGGGGCTAGCGGGAGTCTAAATGAGCAGTTCTTC.

The chain carries TRBV7-9 and TRBJ2-5, with D unclear. This CDR3 is built from 11 residues. V shed 7 bases and J shed 2 bases, with 5 bases lying between them. Looked up from germline, CDR1 is SEHNR and CDR2 is FQNEAQ (reference sequence). The CDR3 region is CASTQQETQYF. In DNA, the CDR3 is TGTGCCAGCACTCAGCAAGAGACCCAGTACTTC.

The rearrangement links TRBV2 to TRBJ2-7; D perhaps matches TRBD2 (5 bases). Germline CDR1 and CDR2: SNHLY and FYNNEI. V lost 8 bases and J 4 bases, leaving 9 bases between the germline ends. CDR3 length: 11 residues. The CDR3 coding sequence is TGTGCCAGCGAGCGGAGTTACGAGCAGTACTTC. As protein: CASERSYEQYF.

V and J are TRBV6-1 and TRBJ2-1; possibly TRBD1 for D (6 bases). There are 16 residues in the CDR3. CDR1 and CDR2 from the germline V gene are MNHNS and SASEGT. V dropped 1 base and J dropped 6 bases, with 16 bases sitting between them. The CDR3 region is CASSEDKPHRVNEQFF. DNA of the CDR3: TGTGCCAGCAGTGAAGACAAGCCTCACAGGGTCAATGAGCAGTTCTTC.

V gene TRBV7-6 combines with J gene TRBJ2-4, with 9 bases identical to TRBD1. CDR3 length equals 15 residues. Trimming at V came to 2 bases and at J to 8 bases, leaving 7 bases not matched to a gene. Germline V gene lookup returns CDR1 SGHVS and CDR2 FNYEAQ. The DNA of the CDR3 is TGTGCCAGCAGCTTACTCACAGGGGGCGCAGACATTCAGTACTTC. This encodes CASSLLTGGADIQYF.

The chain uses TRBV15 and TRBJ1-1; D gene unclear. The CDR3 is made up of 15 amino acids. Germline V lookup: CDR1 LNHNV, CDR2 YYDKDF (reference sequence). V was cut by 1 base and J by 8 bases, with 17 bases left in between. The CDR3 reads CATSRGRARQTEAFF. CDR3 coding DNA: TGTGCCACCAGCAGAGGTCGAGCCCGACAAACCGAAGCTTTCTTT. The complete variable domain, with remaining parts taken from reference TRBV15 and TRBJ1-1, reads DAMVIQNPRYQVTQFGKPVTLSCSQTLNHNVMYWYQQKSSQAPKLLFHYYDKDFNNEADTPDNFQSRRPNTSFCFLDIRSPGLGDTAMYLCATSRGRARQTEAFFGQGTRLTVV.

The chain employs TRBV27 and TRBJ2-5; TRBD1 aligns across 7 bases. The closer fit of TRBJ2-7 to the DNA end suggests the J call may be wrong. The CDR3 runs 13 residues. Germline CDR1 is MNHEY and CDR2 is SMNVEV (reference sequence). This CDR3 is CASRTTGSYEQYF. DNA for the CDR3: TGTGCCAGCAGGACGACAGGGAGTTACGAGCAGTACTTC.

This clone was seen a handful of times. The V gene is TRBV5-1, the J gene TRBJ1-4, with 10 bases fitting TRBD1. V gave up 0 bases and J gave up 7 bases; unmatched junction bases: 3. The CDR3 has 15 amino acids. CDR1 is SGHRS, CDR2 YFSETQ, per germline. The CDR3 DNA is TGCGCCAGCAGCTTGGACGGGACAGGGGTTGAAAAACTGTTTTTT. Its translation: CASSLDGTGVEKLFF.

The chain uses TRBV6-1 and TRBJ1-3; no clear D gene. Between the trimmed V and J ends, which lost 5 bases and 0 bases, there was a span of 11 bases. The CDR3 is made up of 15 amino acids. In germline, CDR1 is MNHNS, CDR2 SASEGT. Written as DNA, the CDR3 is TGTGCCAGCAGTCGACCAGGCTACTCTGGAAACACCATATATTTT. Its protein is CASSRPGYSGNTIYF.

In its sample, this clone was seen a few times. The J gene is TRBJ2-7, the V gene TRBV6-1; 9 bases agree with TRBD1. V gave up 7 bases and J gave up 5 bases; unmatched junction bases: 9. The CDR3 extends over 14 amino acids. CDR1 is MNHNS and CDR2 is SASEGT in the germline V gene. The CDR3 DNA reads TGTGCCAGCACCTTGGGACAGGGTGGCGACGAGCAGTACTTC. Residues: CASTLGQGGDEQYF.

V is TRBV7-3 and J is TRBJ1-5, with D possibly TRBD1 on 5 matching bases. CDR3 size: 16 residues. V gave up 5 bases and J gave up 4 bases, with 18 bases separating them. Germline assignment: CDR1 SGHTA and CDR2 FQGTGA. This chain's CDR3 is CASSQNRQSPNQPQHF. The CDR3 nucleotides read TGTGCCAGCAGCCAAAACAGACAGTCCCCTAATCAGCCCCAGCATTTT.